The rows below give T cell receptor beta chains drawn from one sample of a study of cytomegalovirus exposure and HLA in healthy donors. The repertoire was sequenced with immunoSEQ multiplex PCR; TCRdb's copy has only in-frame clones and lacks some. The sample yields 160,000 or so clones, 60% to 85% seen once. The sample comprised PBMCs. All receptors derive from a man aged 45-60 years in good health and CMV-seropositive. CDR3s include the opening cysteine and the closing phenylalanine or tryptophan. Size tells how often a clone was seen (once, few, many) or the class of an expanded clone, and some rows leave it out.

V gene	J gene	clone size	CDR3 protein
TRBV5-1	TRBJ2-5	-	CASSSSREETQYF
TRBV4-1	TRBJ2-2	-	CASSQQGRGANTGELFF
TRBV6-6	TRBJ2-3	-	CASSPGTSGRTDTQYF
TRBV19	TRBJ1-3	-	CASSIQVSGNTIYF
TRBV28	TRBJ1-5	-	CASRIPRDRGLSNQPQHF
TRBV6-1	TRBJ2-1	-	CASSDVLAGTDYNEQFF
TRBV6-5	TRBJ1-5	once	CASSSYRGTQPQHF
TRBV7-2	TRBJ2-1	-	CASSLGRGPPTNREQFF
TRBV19	TRBJ2-5	-	CASRGMGQPRKETQYF
TRBV4-3	TRBJ2-5	-	CASSWSPGGGETQYF
TRBV5-1	TRBJ1-1	-	CASSLGQALMNTEAFF
TRBV5-1	TRBJ1-4	-	CASSLGQGAPVEKLFF
TRBV5-6	TRBJ2-5	-	CASSPTVHQETQYF